This is a list of T cell receptor beta chains from one sample in a study of T-cell reconstitution after alpha-beta-depleted transplantation in children. TCRdb ran MiXCR on the PCR reads and lists one entry per CDR3 protein. In the table there are about 900,000 distinct CDR3 sequences, roughly 29% of which are singletons. Sequencing was performed on PBMCs, mostly from graft donor cells, taken 360 days after TCRalphabeta/CD19-depleted stem cell transplant. These receptor sequences come from a boy in the first two years of life who had a stem cell transplant for SCID, so the T cells may come from the graft donor. The CDR3 runs from the conserved cysteine through the conserved F or W. D genes are given only for firm matches. Clone size is given for some rows only: seen once, a few or many times, or a class if the clone is expanded.

clone size,D gene,J gene,V gene,CDR3 protein,CDR3 DNA
-,-,TRBJ2-2,TRBV15,CATSTGTRNTGELFF,TGTGCCACCAGCACGGGAACCAGAAACACCGGGGAGCTGTTTTTT
-,-,TRBJ1-4,TRBV5-1,CASSLGGAPNEKLFF,TGCGCCAGCAGCTTGGGGGGGGCGCCTAATGAAAAACTGTTTTTT
-,TRBD2,TRBJ2-7,TRBV6-5,CASSSLTSGGDEQYF,TGTGCCAGCAGTTCCCTCACTAGCGGGGGGGACGAGCAGTACTTC
many,-,TRBJ1-1,TRBV7-3,CASSLNGRNTEAFF,TGTGCCAGCAGCTTAAACGGGAGGAACACTGAAGCTTTCTTT
-,-,TRBJ1-2,TRBV7-9,CASSLITDTYGYTF,TGTGCCAGCAGCTTAATAACCGATACCTATGGCTACACCTTC
-,-,TRBJ2-7,TRBV20-1,CSPGQSSYEQYF,TGCAGTCCCGGACAAAGCTCCTACGAGCAGTACTTC
few,TRBD1,TRBJ2-7,TRBV5-4,CASSLGDRGQLYEQYF,TGTGCCAGCAGCTTGGGAGACAGGGGGCAACTCTACGAGCAGTACTTC
-,TRBD1,TRBJ2-5,TRBV15,CATSGGTGFQETQYF,TGTGCCACCAGCGGGGGGACAGGTTTCCAAGAGACCCAGTACTTC
-,TRBD1,TRBJ2-1,TRBV5-4,CASSSGGQGQNREFF,TGTGCCAGCAGCTCAGGGGGACAGGGTCAAAACAGGGAGTTCTTC
few,TRBD2,TRBJ2-1,TRBV29-1,CSPLLAGWYNEQFF,TGCAGCCCTCTACTAGCGGGGTGGTACAATGAGCAGTTCTTC
few,-,TRBJ2-2,TRBV5-1,CASSLIPEIGELFF,TGCGCCAGCAGCTTGATCCCAGAGATCGGGGAGCTGTTTTTT
few,-,TRBJ1-4,TRBV5-6,CASSGRQITNEKLFF,TGTGCCAGCAGCGGAAGACAGATTACAAATGAAAAACTGTTTTTT
-,-,TRBJ2-7,TRBV20-1,CSARRRGNEQYF,TGCAGTGCTAGACGCAGGGGCAACGAGCAGTACTTC
few,-,TRBJ2-1,TRBV20-1,CSIKNALSSSYNEQFF,TGCAGTATCAAAAACGCGCTTTCCAGCTCCTACAATGAGCAGTTCTTC
-,-,TRBJ2-7,TRBV5-1,CASSFTSGGEQYF,TGCGCCAGCTCTTTCACTTCCGGGGGCGAGCAGTACTTC
-,-,TRBJ1-2,TRBV12-3/TRBV12-4,CASRATGVQGYTF,TGTGCCAGCAGGGCGACAGGAGTTCAAGGCTACACCTTC
-,TRBD2,TRBJ2-5,TRBV12-3/TRBV12-4,CASQRGTYQETQYF,TGTGCCAGTCAGCGGGGGACTTACCAAGAGACCCAGTACTTC
-,-,TRBJ2-7,TRBV15,CATSRVASFYEQYF,TGTGCCACCAGCAGAGTGGCCAGCTTCTACGAGCAGTACTTC
-,-,TRBJ2-5,TRBV18,CASSPRTGETQYF,TGTGCCAGCTCACCTAGAACAGGCGAAACCCAGTACTTC
-,-,TRBJ2-7,TRBV27,CASSLFGQPRYEQYF,TGTGCCAGCAGTTTATTCGGGCAGCCAAGGTACGAGCAGTACTTC
-,TRBD2,TRBJ2-5,TRBV28,CASSLSFGREKETQYF,TGTGCCAGCAGTTTGTCTTTCGGGCGGGAGAAAGAGACCCAGTACTTC
-,-,TRBJ2-3,TRBV20-1,CSARILELARTDTQYF,TGCAGTGCTAGAATTCTAGAACTAGCCCGCACAGATACGCAGTATTTT
-,-,TRBJ2-5,TRBV15,CATSRASGLETQYF,TGTGCCACCAGCAGAGCGTCCGGTCTAGAGACCCAGTACTTC
-,-,TRBJ2-7,TRBV20-1,CSARDERKNSYEQYF,TGCAGTGCTAGAGATGAAAGAAAGAACTCCTACGAGCAGTACTTC
few,-,TRBJ1-3,TRBV9,CASSVADTAGNTIYF,TGTGCCAGCAGCGTAGCGGACACCGCTGGAAACACCATATATTTT
few,TRBD1,TRBJ2-7,TRBV20-1,CSAGTQDRGFYEQYF,TGCAGTGCTGGTACACAGGACAGGGGATTCTACGAGCAGTACTTC
few,-,TRBJ2-3,TRBV10-3,CAISEWQDSSDTQYF,TGTGCCATCAGTGAGTGGCAGGATTCTTCAGATACGCAGTATTTT
few,TRBD1,TRBJ1-1,TRBV28,CASSPTGARNTEAFF,TGTGCCAGCAGCCCAACAGGGGCGCGGAACACTGAAGCTTTCTTT
-,-,TRBJ2-1,TRBV12-5,CASGLVWGNEQFF,TGTGCTAGTGGTTTGGTATGGGGTAATGAGCAGTTCTTC
-,-,TRBJ2-3,TRBV30,CAWGQITDTQYF,TGTGCCTGGGGGCAGATCACAGATACGCAGTATTTT
many,-,TRBJ1-2,TRBV12-3/TRBV12-4,CASSPSRGDYGYTF,TGTGCCAGCAGCCCCTCCAGGGGCGACTATGGCTACACCTTC
few,-,TRBJ2-3,TRBV14,CASSQDLVFGGEITDTQYF,TGTGCCAGCAGCCAAGATCTCGTTTTCGGCGGGGAGATCACAGATACGCAGTATTTT
-,-,TRBJ2-7,TRBV5-1,CASSLTPDPYEQYF,TGCGCCAGCAGCTTAACCCCGGACCCCTACGAGCAGTACTTC
-,-,TRBJ1-4,TRBV3-1,CASSYLGPLGEKLFF,TGTGCCAGCAGCTACCTGGGACCACTGGGGGAAAAACTGTTTTTT
-,-,TRBJ2-5,TRBV28,CASSPYNYMTQYF,TGTGCCAGCAGTCCCTACAACTACATGACCCAGTACTTC
few,-,TRBJ2-3,TRBV9,CASSVEGAGLYTDTQYF,TGTGCCAGCAGCGTAGAAGGAGCAGGGCTATACACAGATACGCAGTATTTT
-,TRBD1,TRBJ2-5,TRBV5-1,CASSVWTGIGQETQYF,TGCGCCAGCAGCGTATGGACAGGGATAGGACAAGAGACCCAGTACTTC
few,TRBD2,TRBJ2-5,TRBV11-2,CASSLPPGAGGLQETQYF,TGTGCCAGCAGCTTACCCCCGGGGGCGGGGGGGCTTCAAGAGACCCAGTACTTC
-,-,TRBJ1-1,TRBV30,CAWTPLGNSGTVNTEAFF,TGTGCCTGGACTCCGCTCGGGAATTCCGGGACGGTGAACACTGAAGCTTTCTTT
many,-,TRBJ1-1,TRBV4-1,CASSQGQNTEAFF,TGTGCCAGCAGCCAAGGACAGAACACTGAAGCTTTCTTT
few,-,TRBJ1-1,TRBV7-8,CASSPQGRTIRGTEAFF,TGTGCCAGCAGCCCTCAGGGGCGAACGATTCGGGGCACTGAAGCTTTCTTT
-,TRBD2,TRBJ2-1,TRBV14,CASSQVLGLANHQSSYNEQFF,TGTGCCAGCAGCCAAGTTTTGGGACTAGCGAACCACCAAAGCTCCTACAATGAGCAGTTCTTC
few,-,TRBJ2-7,TRBV7-2,CASSLEVVTGEQYF,TGTGCCAGCAGCTTAGAAGTGGTGACTGGCGAGCAGTACTTC
-,-,TRBJ2-7,TRBV10-3,CAISGVPGYEQYF,TGTGCCATCAGTGGCGTCCCCGGATACGAGCAGTACTTC
few,TRBD2,TRBJ2-1,TRBV25-1,CASSEMGGLAGGNEQFF,TGTGCCAGCAGTGAAATGGGGGGACTAGCGGGGGGGAATGAGCAGTTCTTC
few,-,TRBJ2-5,TRBV7-2,CASSLRDPVGTQYF,TGTGCCAGCAGCTTAAGGGACCCCGTTGGGACCCAGTACTTC
-,TRBD2,TRBJ2-1,TRBV27,CASSLSGGVSSYNEQFF,TGTGCCAGCAGTTTATCGGGGGGGGTTAGCTCCTACAATGAGCAGTTCTTC
few,-,TRBJ2-3,TRBV13,CASGGSPTDTQYF,TGTGCCAGCGGCGGGTCCCCCACAGATACGCAGTATTTT
once,-,TRBJ2-5,TRBV12-3/TRBV12-4,CASSGRTLSLQETQYF,TGTGCCAGCAGTGGCCGTACACTCTCTCTCCAAGAGACCCAGTACTTC
-,-,TRBJ1-3,TRBV5-5,CASSFYLGTSGNTIYF,TGTGCCAGCAGCTTTTACCTGGGGACCTCTGGAAACACCATATATTTT